This T cell receptor (beta chain) was captured by sequencing in a study of T cell changes during pregnancy in multiple sclerosis. Libraries were prepared by immunoSEQ multiplex PCR; TCRdb keeps only in-frame clonotypes and omits some of them. The sample lists about 51,000 clones; roughly 93% were seen once. The germline V gene has CDR1 SEHNR and CDR2 FQNEAQ (reference sequence). The CDR3 is made up of 15 amino acids. The V segment lost 5 bases and the J segment 8 bases; nucleotides outside the gene matches: 7. The chain couples TRBV7-9 to TRBJ2-1, with 12 bases aligning to TRBD2. The clonotype was recovered from a female donor with multiple sclerosis, enrolled in a pregnancy study. This specimen was peripheral blood, taken in the second trimester of pregnancy. The chain's CDR3 is CASSITSGRRDEQFF. CDR3 nucleotide sequence: TGTGCCAGCAGCATCACTAGCGGGAGGAGGGATGAGCAGTTCTTC.